This record concerns one T cell receptor beta chain sequence. The data were produced by immunoSEQ multiplex PCR, yet TCRdb's version contains in-frame clones alone and is incomplete. This sample has under 250,000 clones, with around 84% found just once. This specimen belongs to a study of blood T cell repertoires in COVID-19. Study information: Collection of acute and convalescent COVID-19 samples took place in the United States, Italy and Spain. Sources were T cells, B-cell-depleted T cells, or PBMCs; the material itself was cDNA or gDNA.

The sequenced sample was peripheral blood. This clonotype was obtained from a woman aged 35 to 49 who had recovered from COVID-19.

CDR3 DNA: TGTGCCAGCAGCCGTTCGGTTTGGGAGAACCACCCGTACTTC. Translating it yields CASSRSVWENHPYF. V usage is TRBV2 and J usage is TRBJ2-5; D possibly corresponds to TRBD2 (5 bases). The V gene's germline CDR1 is SNHLY and CDR2 FYNNEI. The CDR3 totals 14 residues. Trimming stripped 6 bases from V and 13 bases from J, with 24 bases between.